This TCR beta chain was sequenced during a study of cytomegalovirus exposure and HLA in healthy donors. Study-wide findings and caveats: Most TCR sequences were uncommon, yet certain public TCRs appeared in many donors.

TCRdb keeps only in-frame clones here, not all; method: immunoSEQ multiplex PCR. The table lists about 82,000 clones, 90% to 95% of them singletons. A remark on this clone: The antigen remains unidentified.

V was clipped by 10 bases and J by 5 bases; unmatched bases: 12. Germline V gene lookup returns CDR1 SGHTA and CDR2 FQGNSA. This CDR3 comprises 14 residues. Sequencing was performed on PBMCs. The chain has TRBV7-2 and TRBJ2-5, with 8 bases that match TRBD1. The receptor was isolated from a woman between 18 and 29 years old in good health and CMV-seronegative. The CDR3 region has the DNA TGTGCCACCGCGGCAGGGGGCGCGAAGGAGACCCAGTACTTC. Encoded protein: CATAAGGAKETQYF.